This TCR beta chain derives from a study of read filtering for tumor transcriptome and immune sequencing. Points from the study as a whole: Single-read clonotypes: roughly 80% of IR-seq clonotypes (roughly 3.5% of reads), 60% to 75% of RNA-seq clonotypes (under 50% of reads). Compared with RNA-seq, IR-seq gave much higher clonotype depth and reliability.

The library was built from about 400 ng RNA with molecular barcoded adaptors for alpha/delta and beta/gamma chains. TCRdb used MiXCR to reprocess the reads, holding one entry per CDR3 protein. Of under 150,000 distinct CDR3 sequences in the sample, about 13% were seen once. V shed 5 bases, J shed 0 bases, and the junction held 12 bases outside the gene matches. The V gene's germline CDR1 is SGHVS and CDR2 FNYEAQ. There are 19 residues in the CDR3. Remarks on this clonotype: Its specificity is unknown.

Sampling of bone marrow took place during active disease in every patient. This TCR was recovered from a donor over 35 with multiple myeloma. J is TRBJ2-1 and V is TRBV7-6, with 11 bases identical to TRBD1. The material sequenced was a population of CD138-negative cells sorted from bone marrow. The CDR3 DNA follows: TGTGCCAGCAGCCCCCGGACAGGGGGCGTCCCCGGCTCCTACAATGAGCAGTTCTTC. Protein sequence: CASSPRTGGVPGSYNEQFF.